These 28 T cell receptor beta chains share one sample of origin, sequenced in a study of blood T cells in healthy people across ages. A J-beta primer mix and a sample-barcoded 5' primer were used in a second PCR of about 7 to 12 cycles. MiXCR, applied by TCRdb to the 5' RACE reads, yields one record per CDR3 protein. The sample lists hundreds of thousands of distinct CDR3 sequences, roughly 26% occurring once. Material: blood. All receptors come from a woman of 80 years or more in good health.

This chain uses TRBV6-2 or TRBV6-3 with TRBJ1-2; TRBD1 matches 9 bases. Germline lookup yields CDR1 MNHEY and CDR2 SVGEGT. The CDR3 sequence is 15 residues long. The V gene end was trimmed by 6 bases and the J gene end by 6 bases; junction bases not matched to a gene: 11. The DNA of the CDR3 is TGTGCCAGCAGAGGACTGAACAGGGGGCTTAATGGCTACACCTTC. It yields the protein CASRGLNRGLNGYTF.

Ten or more counts support this clonotype. The CDR3 DNA sequence: TGTGCCAGCAGTTACCCAGGGACTGGGAAAGAGACCCAGTACTTC. This sequence encodes CASSYPGTGKETQYF. V is TRBV6-2 or TRBV6-3 and J is TRBJ2-5, with a possible D match to TRBD2 (6 bases). Trimming removed 2 bases from V and 3 bases from J, with 13 bases in between. The CDR3 is 15 residues long. The germline V gene encodes CDR1 MNHEY and CDR2 SVGEGT.

The chain uses TRBV10-1 and TRBJ2-1; possibly TRBD1 for D (6 bases). The V end was cut by 3 bases, the J end by 12 bases, with 21 bases between. The germline CDR1 and CDR2 sequences are WNHNN and SYGVQD (reference sequence). CDR3 length: 15 amino acids. The DNA of the CDR3 is TGCGCCAGCAGTGACTCCGGGACACCGGGGCAATGGCAGTTCTTC. Its protein product is CASSDSGTPGQWQFF.

This clonotype has ten or more counts. The chain has TRBV20-1 and TRBJ1-5; TRBD1 might be the D (6 bases). This CDR3 region has 13 residues. V was cut by 0 bases and J by 7 bases, with 10 bases left in between. From germline, CDR1 is DFQATT and CDR2 SNEGSKA (reference sequence). CDR3 residues: CSARDTGLQPQHF. CDR3 in DNA: TGCAGTGCTAGAGATACAGGGCTACAGCCCCAGCATTTT.

This clonotype came up many times. The genes are TRBV20-1 and TRBJ2-3, with 10 bases aligning to TRBD1. The CDR3 covers 13 residues. V lost 6 bases, J lost 9 bases, and 9 bases stayed unmatched. Germline V lookup: CDR1 DFQATT, CDR2 SNEGSKA (reference sequence). Written as DNA, the CDR3 is TGCAGTGCCGGGACAGGGGTTCGGCAAACGCAGTATTTT. Protein sequence: CSAGTGVRQTQYF.

The chain recombines TRBV10-2 with TRBJ2-7; no clear D gene. In germline, CDR1 is WSHSY, CDR2 SAAADI. Trimming removed 0 bases at V and 0 bases at J, with 12 bases between. The CDR3 runs to 16 residues. For the CDR3, the DNA is TGCGCCAGCAGTGAGTCGTACGGCGGAAGCTCCTACGAGCAGTACTTC. Protein sequence: CASSESYGGSSYEQYF.

This clonotype was counted a few times. The chain employs TRBV6-6 and TRBJ2-7; 12 bases match TRBD2. The CDR3 is made up of 14 amino acids. Germline values: CDR1 MNHNY, CDR2 SVGAGI (reference sequence). V shed 9 bases and J 3 bases; nucleotides not matched to a gene: 6. Written as DNA, the CDR3 is TGTGCCAGTTCAAAGGGACTAGCGGGCTACGAGCAGTACTTC. It is translated as CASSKGLAGYEQYF.

This clonotype was counted at least ten times. The V call is TRBV7-9, the J call TRBJ2-7, with D perhaps TRBD1 or TRBD2 (6 bases each). Trimming cost V 5 bases and J 6 bases, with 17 bases left between them. The CDR3 is 14 residues long. Germline lookup yields CDR1 SEHNR and CDR2 FQNEAQ (reference sequence). CDR3 sequence: CASSINGGRGEQYF. The CDR3 coding sequence is TGTGCCAGCAGCATAAATGGGGGGCGTGGCGAGCAGTACTTC.

In the case of this clonotype: Being one base from a much bigger clone, this may be a read error. The chain's CDR3 is CASSFPTGDSEQFF. CDR3 in DNA: TGTGCCAGCAGCTTCCCTACAGGGGACAGTGAGCAGTTCTTC. The V and J genes are TRBV5-6 and TRBJ2-1, with TRBD1 identical over 7 bases. There are 14 residues in the CDR3. Germline V gene lookup returns CDR1 SGHDT and CDR2 YYEEEE. With V trimmed by 2 bases and J by 9 bases, 8 bases remained unmatched.

There are many counts of this clonotype. The V gene is TRBV20-1, the J gene TRBJ1-5; D uncertain. The CDR3 is 15 residues long. Germline CDR1 reads DFQATT; CDR2 reads SNEGSKA (reference sequence). V gave up 2 bases and J gave up 5 bases, with 16 bases separating them. The CDR3 region is CSARWPIGGYQPQHF. In nucleotides, the CDR3 is TGCAGTGCTAGATGGCCAATAGGCGGCTATCAGCCCCAGCATTTT.

The chain joins TRBV19 to TRBJ1-1; perhaps TRBD1 as D (5 bases). The CDR3 runs 14 residues. The germline V gene encodes CDR1 LNHDA and CDR2 SQIVND (reference sequence). V was cut by 3 bases and J by 1 base, with 9 bases left in between. CDR3 DNA sequence: TGTGCCAGTAGTATTACAGGTACGAACACTGAAGCTTTCTTT. Its translation: CASSITGTNTEAFF.

As regards this clonotype: Being one base from a much bigger clone, this may be a read error. This rearrangement joins TRBV20-1 to TRBJ2-2; TRBD2 matches at 11 bases. The V gene's germline CDR1 is DFQATT and CDR2 SNEGSKA (reference sequence). CDR3 length: 17 residues. The CDR3 bases are TGCAGTGCTAGAGAGAGGACTAGCGGGTCTTACACCGGGGAGCGGTTTTTT. This translates into CSARERTSGSYTGERFF.

This clonotype was counted a few times. V usage is TRBV6-8 and J usage is TRBJ2-3; D remains ambiguous. Trimming cost V 2 bases and J 0 bases, with 12 bases left between them. In germline, CDR1 is MNHGY, CDR2 SAAAGT. The CDR3 loop spans 16 amino acids. Here the CDR3 DNA reads TGTGCCAGCAGTTACAGTGTCGGCCCTAGCACAGATACGCAGTATTTT. Translating gives CASSYSVGPSTDTQYF.

CDR3 loop: CASSLAGTRNIQYF. CDR3 nucleotides: TGTGCCAGCAGCTTAGCTGGGACACGGAACATTCAGTACTTC. The chain employs TRBV7-9 and TRBJ2-4, with D possibly TRBD1 on 6 matching bases. V lost 0 bases and J lost 7, with 10 bases in between. The germline CDR1 and CDR2 sequences are SEHNR and FQNEAQ (reference sequence). The CDR3 is 14 amino acids.

This clonotype was observed at least ten times. The CDR3 sequence: CASSFGRGRSGANVLTF. The CDR3 coding sequence is TGTGCCAGCAGTTTTGGCAGGGGACGCTCTGGGGCCAACGTCCTGACTTTC. The rearrangement uses TRBV27 and TRBJ2-6; D may be TRBD1 (6 bases). This CDR3 has 17 residues. Germline V gene lookup returns CDR1 MNHEY and CDR2 SMNVEV (reference sequence). Trimming stripped 3 bases from V and 0 bases from J, with 12 bases between.

This clonotype was seen repeatedly, ten times or more. The chain couples TRBV2 to TRBJ2-5, with D possibly being TRBD1 (6 bases). This CDR3 has 14 amino acids. CDR1 and CDR2 (germline): SNHLY, FYNNEI. V shed 7 bases and J shed 4 bases, with 16 bases lying between them. CDR3 loop: CASTRQGSSETQYF. CDR3 sequence (DNA): TGTGCCAGCACCCGTCAGGGGTCGTCAGAGACCCAGTACTTC.

The chain employs TRBV5-1 and TRBJ2-1; 11 nucleotides align to TRBD2. Germline V gene sequence: CDR1 SGHRS, CDR2 YFSETQ. The CDR3 spans 15 residues. The ends lost 7 bases at V and 1 base at J; junction bases unmatched: 4. CDR3 sequence reads: CASFSGGASYNEQFF. In DNA form, the CDR3 reads TGCGCCAGCTTTAGCGGGGGGGCATCCTACAATGAGCAGTTCTTC.

The chain joins TRBV7-9 to TRBJ2-7; no clear D gene. Germline V gene lookup returns CDR1 SEHNR and CDR2 FQNEAQ (reference sequence). The CDR3 totals 15 residues. With 4 bases removed from V and 1 base from J, the gap between germline ends came to 14 bases. DNA of the CDR3: TGTGCCAGCAGCTCCCTAAGTGCCCCTTCCTACGAGCAGTACTTC. Residues: CASSSLSAPSYEQYF. Looking up the rest from reference TRBV7-9 and TRBJ2-7 gives the full variable domain: DTGVSQNPRHKITKRGQNVTFRCDPISEHNRLYWYRQTLGQGPEFLTYFQNEAQLEKSRLLSDRFSAERPKGSFSTLEIQRTEQGDSAMYLCASSSLSAPSYEQYFGPGTRLTVT.

As for this clonotype: This sequence may be a read error, since a much larger clone differs from it by one base. V is TRBV29-1 and J is TRBJ1-1; D might be TRBD1 (5 bases). This CDR3 comprises 13 residues. The germline gives CDR1 SQVTM, CDR2 ANQGSEA. V was clipped by 8 bases and J by 4 bases, with 17 bases between them. The CDR3 region is CSTRQGGSTEAFF. The CDR3, as DNA: TGCAGCACCCGGCAGGGAGGGAGCACTGAAGCTTTCTTT.

In its sample, this clonotype was seen a few times. The rearrangement uses TRBV12-3 or TRBV12-4 and TRBJ1-4; TRBD1 is a possible D gene (6 bases). The CDR3 totals 15 residues. V gave up 6 bases and J gave up 7 bases, with 18 bases separating them. CDR3 nucleotides: TGTGCCAGCAGGCCTCAGGGCAGGGGTAGTGAAAAACTGTTTTTT. Translating it yields CASRPQGRGSEKLFF.

This clonotype was detected once. The rearrangement links TRBV2 to TRBJ2-1; 11 positions match TRBD2. CDR1 and CDR2 from the germline V gene are SNHLY and FYNNEI. The CDR3 runs to 14 residues. V lost 9 bases and J lost 3; bases outside the gene matches: 4. CDR3 nucleotides: TGTGCCAGTCGGGGGACTAGCGGCTACAATGAGCAGTTCTTC. Protein: CASRGTSGYNEQFF.

This clonotype showed up just a few times. In DNA form, the CDR3 reads TGTGCCAGCAGCCCACTACAGGGGATGGTAAACACTGAAGCTTTCTTT. Its translation is CASSPLQGMVNTEAFF. This chain connects TRBV5-6 to TRBJ1-1; 7 positions match TRBD1. This CDR3 has 16 residues. With 4 bases clipped from V and 2 bases from J, the junction kept 11 bases outside the gene matches. Germline-derived CDR1 and CDR2 are SGHDT and YYEEEE.

With regard to this clonotype: A read error may be the cause here, since a much bigger clone is one base away. The CDR3 spells CAAAEGTRETQYF. CDR3 in DNA: TGTGCCGCCGCCGAAGGAACCAGAGAGACCCAGTACTTC. The chain combines TRBV24-1 with TRBJ2-5; D remains ambiguous. The CDR3 extends over 13 amino acids. Trimming took 12 bases from V and 4 from J, leaving 17 bases between them. CDR1 KGHDR and CDR2 SFDVKD come from the germline V gene.

This sequence joins TRBV15 and TRBJ2-1; TRBD2 is a possible D gene (5 bases). Per germline, CDR1 LNHNV and CDR2 YYDKDF (reference sequence). This CDR3 has 15 amino acids. The V end lost 0 bases, the J end lost 9 bases, and 15 bases lay between the germline ends. CDR3 protein: CATSRDRVSASEQFF. The CDR3 coding sequence is TGTGCCACCAGCAGAGATAGGGTTAGCGCAAGTGAGCAGTTCTTC.

This clonotype was recorded at least ten times. This sequence joins TRBV24-1 and TRBJ2-1; 10 bases are shared with TRBD1. V was pared by 8 bases and J by 8 bases, with 17 bases of the junction left unmatched. This CDR3 has 17 amino acids. Per germline, CDR1 KGHDR and CDR2 SFDVKD. The DNA for the CDR3 is TGTGCCACCAACGTGCGAGTGAGGGACAGGGGTTCCGATGAGCAGTTCTTC. Its protein product is CATNVRVRDRGSDEQFF.

This clonotype has a count of ten or more. The chain links TRBV10-3 to TRBJ2-3; TRBD2 agrees at 8 bases. The CDR3 has 16 amino acids. V lost 0 bases and J lost 2; bases outside the gene matches: 4. Germline V CDR1 and CDR2: ENHRY, SYGVKD. The CDR3 sequence is CAISESLRGDTDTQYF. DNA of the CDR3: TGTGCCATCAGTGAGTCGTTGCGGGGGGACACAGATACGCAGTATTTT.

Turning to this clonotype: The junction and the germline gene differ at one end; a read error may be behind it. The genes are TRBV7-8 and TRBJ2-5; D is possibly TRBD1 (6 bases). Germline assignment: CDR1 SGHVS and CDR2 FQNEAQ. This CDR3 is built from 12 residues. Here the CDR3 DNA reads TGTGCCAGCAGCCTAGCAGGGGACGAAAAGTACTTC. Amino acids: CASSLAGDEKYF.

This clonotype was observed a handful of times. This sequence joins TRBV10-2 and TRBJ2-1, with a weak D call TRBD2 (5 bases). This CDR3 spans 14 amino acids. Trimming shortened V by 2 bases and J by 5 bases, and 10 bases separated the two germline ends. The germline gives CDR1 WSHSY, CDR2 SAAADI. The CDR3 spells CASSEIGRHNEQFF. CDR3 DNA: TGCGCCAGCAGTGAGATTGGGAGACACAATGAGCAGTTCTTC.